This passage covers 8 T cell receptor beta chains from one sample sequenced in a study of control samples from healthy donors and cancer patients. TCRdb's table, derived via immunoSEQ multiplex PCR, lists solely in-frame clones and lacks some. Across fewer than 250,000 clones, the top ten clones capture approximately 2.2% of the sample. Sequencing was carried out using blood. The origin of the receptors is a woman under 40 in good health.

The chain links TRBV4-3 to TRBJ1-6; D is unresolved. CDR3 length equals 17 residues. Germline CDR1 LGHNA, CDR2 YSLEER. V lost 1 base and J 1 base, leaving 11 bases between the germline ends. The CDR3 reads CASSQVVGGSYNSPLHF. As DNA, the CDR3 is TGCGCCAGCAGCCAAGTAGTTGGCGGGTCCTATAATTCACCCCTCCACTTT.

The V call is TRBV5-3, the J call TRBJ1-6; TRBD1 matches 7 bases. TRBV5-3 is flagged as an ORF with uncertain function. V gave up 4 bases and J gave up 7 bases; unmatched junction bases: 8. This CDR3 is 15 amino acids long. The CDR3 DNA sequence: TGTGCCAGAAGCCCCCCGGGACAGAGAAATTCACCCCTCCACTTT. Residues: CARSPPGQRNSPLHF.

V usage is TRBV7-9 and J usage is TRBJ2-1; 9 bases fit TRBD2. Trimming took 4 bases from V and 10 from J; bases not matched to a gene: 14. Germline V gene data show CDR1 as SEHNR and CDR2 as FQNEAQ (reference sequence). The CDR3 totals 16 residues. In DNA form, the CDR3 reads TGTGCCAGCAGCTCCCCAGCGGGGGGCCAACAGTGGGAGCAGTTCTTC. Translating gives CASSSPAGGQQWEQFF.

The CDR3 protein is CASSLRLGGWYEQYF. In DNA form, the CDR3 reads TGTGCCAGCAGTTTACGGTTAGGGGGCTGGTACGAGCAGTACTTC. V and J are TRBV28 and TRBJ2-7; 7 bases map to TRBD1. CDR3 length: 15 residues. Per the germline V gene, CDR1 is MDHEN and CDR2 is SYDVKM. The V gene end was trimmed by 2 bases and the J gene end by 4 bases; junction bases not matched to a gene: 8. Full variable domain (missing parts from reference TRBV28 and TRBJ2-7): DVKVTQSSRYLVKRTGEKVFLECVQDMDHENMFWYRQDPGLGLRLIYFSYDVKMKEKGDIPEGYSVSREKKERFSLILESASTNQTSMYLCASSLRLGGWYEQYFGPGTRLTVT.

The chain has TRBV7-9 and TRBJ1-4; D uncertain. Germline lookup yields CDR1 SEHNR and CDR2 FQNEAQ (reference sequence). The CDR3 spans 15 residues. The V and J ends lost 6 bases and 3 bases respectively, with 14 bases between them. DNA of the CDR3: TGTGCCAGCAGTCCCTCTTCGGGTGCTAATGAAAAACTGTTTTTT. Encoded protein: CASSPSSGANEKLFF.

This chain joins TRBV19 and TRBJ1-1; 8 bases map to TRBD1. The CDR3 runs to 15 residues. The V gene's germline CDR1 is LNHDA and CDR2 SQIVND (reference sequence). Trimming cost V 3 bases and J 0 bases; bases outside gene matches: 3. CDR3 protein: CASSMAGGMNTEAFF. The CDR3, as DNA: TGTGCCAGTAGTATGGCAGGGGGCATGAACACTGAAGCTTTCTTT. Combining the CDR3 with reference TRBV19 and TRBJ1-1 gives the whole variable domain DGGITQSPKYLFRKEGQNVTLSCEQNLNHDAMYWYRQDPGQGLRLIYYSQIVNDFQKGDIAEGYSVSREKKESFPLTVTSAQKNPTAFYLCASSMAGGMNTEAFFGQGTRLTVV.

The V gene is TRBV6-5, the J gene TRBJ1-2; D gene ambiguous. The ends were cut back, 2 bases at V and 0 bases at J, with 10 bases in the middle. This CDR3 has 15 amino acids. Germline V gives CDR1 MNHEY, CDR2 SVGAGI. The CDR3 sequence is CASSYDTRSNYGYTF. CDR3 sequence (DNA): TGTGCCAGCAGTTACGATACCCGGTCTAACTATGGCTACACCTTC.

The rearrangement uses TRBV5-1 and TRBJ1-2; 7 bases align to TRBD1. The CDR3 is 15 residues long. With V trimmed by 4 bases and J by 4 bases, 10 bases remained unmatched. Germline CDR1 and CDR2: SGHRS and YFSETQ. CDR3 sequence (DNA): TGCGCCAGCAGCGCTCCCGACAGGGCAGCCTATGGCTACACCTTC. Its translation is CASSAPDRAAYGYTF.